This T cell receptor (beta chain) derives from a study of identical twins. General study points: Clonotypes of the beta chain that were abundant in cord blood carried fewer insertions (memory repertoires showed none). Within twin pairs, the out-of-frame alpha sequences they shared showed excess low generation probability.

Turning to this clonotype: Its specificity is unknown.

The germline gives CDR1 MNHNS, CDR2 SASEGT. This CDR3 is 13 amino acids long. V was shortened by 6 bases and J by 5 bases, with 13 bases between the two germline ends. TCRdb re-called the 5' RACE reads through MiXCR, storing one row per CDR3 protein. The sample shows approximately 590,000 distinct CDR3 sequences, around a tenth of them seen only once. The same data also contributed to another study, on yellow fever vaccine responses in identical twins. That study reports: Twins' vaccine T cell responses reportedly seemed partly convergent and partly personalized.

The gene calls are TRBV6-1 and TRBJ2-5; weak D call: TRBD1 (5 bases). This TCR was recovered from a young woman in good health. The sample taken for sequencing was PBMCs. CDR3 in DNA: TGTGCCAGCAGGCCCAGGGCTGGGGAGACCCAGTACTTC. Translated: CASRPRAGETQYF.